The rows below give T cell receptor beta chains drawn from one sample of a study of cytomegalovirus exposure and HLA in healthy donors. Here immunoSEQ multiplex PCR was the method, and the copy in TCRdb shows in-frame clones only, minus some. This table has roughly 86,000 clones, 90% to 97% appearing once. Input material: PBMCs. These receptor sequences come from a man between 18 and 29 years old in good health and CMV-seropositive. CDR3s include the opening cysteine and the closing phenylalanine or tryptophan. The D gene is left open where the match is weak. Clone size appears in some rows only: once, few, many, or a class for an expanded clone.

>TRBV6-4|NA|TRBJ1-1|NA
TGTGCCAGCAGTAGAGAAACAGGGACTGAAGCTTTCTTT
CASSRETGTEAFF
>TRBV5-1|NA|TRBJ2-7|NA
TGCGCCAGCAGCTTGGCCCCAGGGGGAGGCGACGAGCAGTACTTC
CASSLAPGGGDEQYF
>TRBV29-1|NA|TRBJ2-1|NA
TGCAGCGTGTTCCGGGAAGCCTACAATGAGCAGTTCTTC
CSVFREAYNEQFF
>TRBV5-4|NA|TRBJ2-3|NA
TGTGCCAGCAGTCGGGGGGCAGGGGTGGATACGCAGTATTTT
CASSRGAGVDTQYF
>TRBV6-5|NA|TRBJ2-7|TRBD1
TGTGCCAGCAGTTACGACAGGGTCTCCTACGAGCAGTACTTC
CASSYDRVSYEQYF
>TRBV5-6|NA|TRBJ2-3|NA
TGTGCCAGCAGCCAGGGGACACCAGATACGCAGTATTTT
CASSQGTPDTQYF
>TRBV2|NA|TRBJ2-3|NA
TGTGTCAGCAGTGCGGGCGGGGGCACAGATACGCAGTATTTT
CVSSAGGGTDTQYF
>TRBV4-1|NA|TRBJ1-5|NA
TGCGCCAGCAGCCAATTCCACAGTAATCAGCCCCAGCATTTT
CASSQFHSNQPQHF
>TRBV10-1|once|TRBJ2-2|NA
TGCGCCAGCACGGGGAACACCGGGGAGCTGTTTTTT
CASTGNTGELFF
>TRBV25-1|NA|TRBJ2-3|TRBD1
TGTGCCAGCAGTGAGCTAGGGACAGGGAAAAATACGCAGTATTTT
CASSELGTGKNTQYF
>TRBV9|NA|TRBJ1-5|NA
TGTGCCAGCAGCGGAGGAGAGGGCGGACAGCCCCAGCATTTT
CASSGGEGGQPQHF
>TRBV25-1|NA|TRBJ2-1|TRBD2
TGTGCCAGCAGTGAAATAGCGGGAAGGACTGAGCAGTTCTTC
CASSEIAGRTEQFF
>TRBV2|NA|TRBJ2-3|NA
TGTGCCAGCACCGAAGGACTCAGTCGGGATACGCAGTATTTT
CASTEGLSRDTQYF
>TRBV6-5|NA|TRBJ1-2|TRBD1
TGTGCCAGCAGTTACGGAGCAGGGGGTGGCTACACCTTC
CASSYGAGGGYTF
>TRBV2|NA|TRBJ2-6|NA
TGTGCCAGCAGCGGAAACACAGGTTGGGGGCCTGGGGCCAACGTCCTGACTTTC
CASSGNTGWGPGANVLTF
>TRBV6-1|NA|TRBJ2-1|NA
TGTGCCAGCAGTGATCCTCCGGGAGACATGGGTGAGCAGTTCTTC
CASSDPPGDMGEQFF
>TRBV18|NA|TRBJ1-1|NA
TGTGCCAGCTCACCACCGAGGGTCCCCACTGAAGCTTTCTTT
CASSPPRVPTEAFF
>TRBV6-1|once|TRBJ2-5|TRBD2
TGTGCCAGCAGTAAAACAGGACTAGCAAACGCTCAGTACTTC
CASSKTGLANAQYF
>TRBV6-6|NA|TRBJ2-1|NA
TGTGCCAGCAGGCTCTTGGGGGGGCGAGAAGAGCAGTTCTTC
CASRLLGGREEQFF
>TRBV5-1|NA|TRBJ2-1|NA
TGCGCCAGCAGCTTGGGTCGGGACAATGAGCAGTTCTTC
CASSLGRDNEQFF
>TRBV4-1|NA|TRBJ2-7|TRBD1
TGCGCCAGCAGCCGCGGGACAGGGGGCCCCGGGGGGTACGAGCAGTACTTC
CASSRGTGGPGGYEQYF
>TRBV10-3|NA|TRBJ2-7|NA
TGTGCCATCAGTGAGTCGACAGGCGTCTGGGGCGAGCAGTACTTC
CAISESTGVWGEQYF
>TRBV27|NA|TRBJ1-2|NA
TGTGCCAGCAGTCCATGGACAAACCGGGGCTACACCTTC
CASSPWTNRGYTF
>TRBV27|NA|TRBJ2-3|TRBD2
TGTGCCAGCAGTTTAAAGGCTCTAGCGGGAGCCCCAGATACGCAGTATTTT
CASSLKALAGAPDTQYF
>TRBV6-4|NA|TRBJ2-3|TRBD2
TGTGCCAGCAGTGAGCGAGCGGGAGATCCAGATACGCAGTATTTT
CASSERAGDPDTQYF
>TRBV7-6|NA|TRBJ2-7|TRBD2
TGTGCCAGCAGCTTAGCGGCCGGGACTAGCGTTTCAACCTACGAGCAGTACTTC
CASSLAAGTSVSTYEQYF
>TRBV19|once|TRBJ2-7|TRBD1
TGTGCCAGTAGTATAGGACAGGGATTTGTCTACGAGCAGTACTTC
CASSIGQGFVYEQYF